This entry concerns a single TCR beta chain. Its antigen remains undetermined. The sample holds no much larger clone one base away, and base qualities are not on file. These data belong to a study of blood T cell repertoires in COVID-19 (dated by TCRdb to 2019 to 2021). In terms of the full investigation: Collaborator samples came from the United States, Italy and Spain and covered acute and convalescent phases of COVID-19. The sample metadata nearly always contained a de-identified subject ID, COVID-19 status, age in years and sex. The prospective study material was composed of cDNA or gDNA derived from T cells, B-cell-depleted T cells, or PBMCs. The dataset comprised deeply sampled blood TCRbeta repertoires from subjects exposed to, actively infected with, or recovered from COVID-19. The repertoires were made available in a free public database intended to serve as a resource for research on the immune response to SARS-CoV-2. Where HLA class I and class II types were available, the types were taken from metadata supplied by the sample provider, not from assay-based typing. The samples were drawn from two sources: the first 160 participants of the ongoing ImmuneRACE study, and some 1,300 subjects contributed by 6 global collaborators.

At one collaborating source in Seattle, patients were enrolled during active infection and were followed longitudinally through the course of disease. The collaborating institutions used their own protocols to collect whole blood in K2EDTA tubes. For TCRbeta analysis, collaborator samples were shipped as frozen whole blood, as isolated PBMCs, or as DNA extracted from either sample type. The immunoSEQ Assay, a bias-controlled multiplex PCR, was used to amplify TCRbeta CDR3 regions from genomic DNA. In the original analysis: The number of nucleated cells in each sample was estimated from the amplification of reference gene primers within the assay. Sequence reads were collapsed and filtered to measure the absolute abundance of every unique TCRbeta CDR3 rearrangement. For each sample, productive Simpson clonality was calculated by taking the square root of Simpson's diversity index across productive rearrangements. The clones in this table, taken by TCRdb from immuneACCESS, are in-frame only. Not every clone is retained; where verified, under half of the shortfall comes from an unresolved V gene, and the cause of the rest is unknown. The D gene and trimming were derived from the DNA, and the V and J assignments and clone size from that table. The sample includes about 160,000 clones, with roughly 82% observed a single time. Around 7% of the sample goes to the ten largest clones.

Including cysteine and phenylalanine, the CDR3 has 15 amino acids. Only the CDR3 part of the read is kept: 45 bases, read in frame from the first base. V was cut back by 5 bases and J by 2 bases, leaving a gap of 15 bases between them. CDR1 and CDR2 are read off the germline V gene as MDHEN and SYDVKM. The study at large found these results: The amount of clinical and demographic metadata varied by source and participant and was provided uncurated.

The chain is assembled from TRBV28 and TRBJ2-5, with TRBD1 tentatively as D gene (5 bases match). The sequence was obtained from a woman aged 40-49 years with COVID-19, enrolled during active disease. Sequencing was done on a sample of peripheral blood. The bases read TGTGCCAGCAGTATAACATGGGGCCAACAAGAGACCCAGTACTTC. Its protein product is CASSITWGQQETQYF.